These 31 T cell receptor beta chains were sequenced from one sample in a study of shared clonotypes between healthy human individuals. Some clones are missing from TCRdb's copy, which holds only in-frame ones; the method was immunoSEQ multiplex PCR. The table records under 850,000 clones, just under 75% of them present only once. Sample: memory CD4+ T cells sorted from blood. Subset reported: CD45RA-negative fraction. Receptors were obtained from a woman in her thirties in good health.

The CDR3: CAISDPGQPLDTQYF. CDR3 nucleotide sequence: TGTGCCATCAGTGATCCGGGACAGCCTCTGGATACGCAGTATTTT. The V gene is TRBV10-3, the J gene TRBJ2-3, with 7 bases matching TRBD1. The length of the CDR3 is 15 residues. Germline assignment: CDR1 ENHRY and CDR2 SYGVKD. Trimming took 3 bases from V and 6 from J; bases not matched to a gene: 9.

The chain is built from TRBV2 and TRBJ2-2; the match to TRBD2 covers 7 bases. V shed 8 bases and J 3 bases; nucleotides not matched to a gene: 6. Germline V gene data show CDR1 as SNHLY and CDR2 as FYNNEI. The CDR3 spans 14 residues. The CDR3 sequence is CASHPSGYTGELFF. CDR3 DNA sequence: TGTGCCAGCCACCCTAGCGGCTACACCGGGGAGCTGTTTTTT.

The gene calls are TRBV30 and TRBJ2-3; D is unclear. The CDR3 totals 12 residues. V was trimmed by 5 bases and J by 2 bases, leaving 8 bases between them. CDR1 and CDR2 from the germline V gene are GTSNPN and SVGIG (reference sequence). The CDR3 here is CAWEYLTDTQYF. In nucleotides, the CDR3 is TGTGCCTGGGAATACCTCACAGATACGCAGTATTTT.

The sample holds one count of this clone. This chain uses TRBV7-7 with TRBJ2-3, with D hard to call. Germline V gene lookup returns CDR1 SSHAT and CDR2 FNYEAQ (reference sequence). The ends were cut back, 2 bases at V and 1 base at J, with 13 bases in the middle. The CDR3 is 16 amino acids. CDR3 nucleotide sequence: TGTGCCAGCAGCTTACAGCCCCTAGGAGGCACAGATACGCAGTATTTT. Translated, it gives CASSLQPLGGTDTQYF.

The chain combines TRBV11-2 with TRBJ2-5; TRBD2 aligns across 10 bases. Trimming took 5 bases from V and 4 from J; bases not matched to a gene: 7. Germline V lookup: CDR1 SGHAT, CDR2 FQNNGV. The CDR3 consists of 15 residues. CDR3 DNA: TGTGCCAGCAGCACTAGGACTAGCGGCGGAGAGACCCAGTACTTC. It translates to CASSTRTSGGETQYF.

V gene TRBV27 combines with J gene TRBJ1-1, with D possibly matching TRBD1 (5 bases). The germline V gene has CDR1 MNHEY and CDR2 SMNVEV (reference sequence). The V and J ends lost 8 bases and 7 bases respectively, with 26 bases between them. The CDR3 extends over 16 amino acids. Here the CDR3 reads CASAPRAGNPTIEAFF. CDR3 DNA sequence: TGTGCCAGCGCTCCGAGGGCAGGGAATCCGACTATTGAAGCTTTCTTT.

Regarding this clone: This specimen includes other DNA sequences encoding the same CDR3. The CDR3 nucleotides are TGTGCCAGCAGCTCGCAGGGCTATGGCTACACCTTC. Protein sequence: CASSSQGYGYTF. This rearrangement joins TRBV7-9 to TRBJ1-2; TRBD1 is a possible D gene (5 bases). The CDR3 has 12 amino acids. V was shortened by 4 bases and J by 4 bases, with 7 bases between the two germline ends. Germline V gene data show CDR1 as SEHNR and CDR2 as FQNEAQ (reference sequence).

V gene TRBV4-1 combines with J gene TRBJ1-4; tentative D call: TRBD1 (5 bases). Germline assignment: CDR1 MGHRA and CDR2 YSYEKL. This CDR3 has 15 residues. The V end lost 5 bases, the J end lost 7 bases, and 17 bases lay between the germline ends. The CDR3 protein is CASSDGQGLREKLFF. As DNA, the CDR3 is TGCGCCAGCAGCGACGGCCAGGGTCTTCGTGAAAAACTGTTTTTT.

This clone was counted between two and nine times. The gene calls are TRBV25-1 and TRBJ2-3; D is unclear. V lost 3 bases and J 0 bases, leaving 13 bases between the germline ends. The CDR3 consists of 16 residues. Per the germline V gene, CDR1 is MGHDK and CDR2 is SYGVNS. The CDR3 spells CASSDRKGGSTDTQYF. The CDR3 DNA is TGTGCCAGCAGTGATCGTAAGGGTGGGAGCACAGATACGCAGTATTTT.

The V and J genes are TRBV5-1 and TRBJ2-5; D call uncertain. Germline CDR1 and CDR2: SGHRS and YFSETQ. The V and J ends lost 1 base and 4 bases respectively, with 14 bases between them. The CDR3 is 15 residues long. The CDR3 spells CASSLSVGRAETQYF. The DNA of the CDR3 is TGCGCCAGCAGCTTGTCAGTCGGAAGGGCAGAGACCCAGTACTTC.

CDR3 nucleotides: TGTGCCAGCAGCCAAGATCGGAACAATGAGCAGTTCTTC. Protein sequence: CASSQDRNNEQFF. J is TRBJ2-1 and V is TRBV4-2; D not certain. The CDR3 is 13 amino acids. Germline values: CDR1 LGHNA, CDR2 YNFKEQ. V lost 0 bases and J lost 5, with 5 bases in between.

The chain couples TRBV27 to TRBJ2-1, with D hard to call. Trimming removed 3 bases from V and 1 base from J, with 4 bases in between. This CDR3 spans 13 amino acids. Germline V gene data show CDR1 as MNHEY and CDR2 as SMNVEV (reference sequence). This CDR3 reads CASSFGSYNEQFF. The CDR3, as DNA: TGTGCCAGCAGTTTCGGTTCCTACAATGAGCAGTTCTTC.

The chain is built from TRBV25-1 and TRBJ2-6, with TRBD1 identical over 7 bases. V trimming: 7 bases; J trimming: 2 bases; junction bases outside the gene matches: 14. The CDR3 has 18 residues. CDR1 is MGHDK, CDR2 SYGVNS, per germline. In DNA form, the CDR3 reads TGTGCCAGCACACCTCAAACGGGACAGACAGCTGGGGCCAACGTCCTGACTTTC. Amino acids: CASTPQTGQTAGANVLTF. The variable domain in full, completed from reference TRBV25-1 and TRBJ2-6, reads EADIYQTPRYLVIGTGKKITLECSQTMGHDKMYWYQQDPGMELHLIHYSYGVNSTEKGDLSSESTVSRIRTEHFPLTLESARPSHTSQYLCASTPQTGQTAGANVLTFGAGSRLTVL.

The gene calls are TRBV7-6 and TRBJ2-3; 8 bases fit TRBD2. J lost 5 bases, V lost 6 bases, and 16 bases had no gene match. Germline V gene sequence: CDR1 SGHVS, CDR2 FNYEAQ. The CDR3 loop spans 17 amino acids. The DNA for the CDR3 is TGTGCCAGCAGTCTCATGGCAGCGGGAGTGGGGGGAGATACGCAGTATTTT. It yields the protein CASSLMAAGVGGDTQYF.

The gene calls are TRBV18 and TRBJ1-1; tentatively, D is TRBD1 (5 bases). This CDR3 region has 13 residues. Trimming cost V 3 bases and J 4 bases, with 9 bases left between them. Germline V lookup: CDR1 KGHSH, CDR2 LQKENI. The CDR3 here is CASSPTGPTEAFF. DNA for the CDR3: TGTGCCAGCTCACCCACGGGGCCCACTGAAGCTTTCTTT.

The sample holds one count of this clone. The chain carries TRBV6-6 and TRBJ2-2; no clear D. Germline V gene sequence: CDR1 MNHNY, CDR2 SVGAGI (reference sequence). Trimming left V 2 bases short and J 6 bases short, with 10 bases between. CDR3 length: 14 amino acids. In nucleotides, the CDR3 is TGTGCCAGCAGTTACGGACGTTTGGCCGGGGAGCTGTTTTTT. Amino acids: CASSYGRLAGELFF.

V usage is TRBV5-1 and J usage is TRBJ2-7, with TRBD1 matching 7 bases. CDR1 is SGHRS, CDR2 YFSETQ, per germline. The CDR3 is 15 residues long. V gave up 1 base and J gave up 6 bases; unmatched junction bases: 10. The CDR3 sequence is CASSLTGTEGSEQYF. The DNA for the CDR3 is TGCGCCAGCAGCTTGACTGGGACAGAGGGCTCCGAGCAGTACTTC.

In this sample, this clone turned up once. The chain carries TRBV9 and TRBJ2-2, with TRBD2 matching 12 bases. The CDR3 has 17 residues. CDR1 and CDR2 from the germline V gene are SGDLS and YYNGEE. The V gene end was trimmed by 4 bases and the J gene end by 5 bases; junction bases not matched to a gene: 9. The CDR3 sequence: CASSSRLAGERTGELFF. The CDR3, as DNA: TGTGCCAGCAGCTCAAGACTAGCGGGAGAAAGGACCGGGGAGCTGTTTTTT.

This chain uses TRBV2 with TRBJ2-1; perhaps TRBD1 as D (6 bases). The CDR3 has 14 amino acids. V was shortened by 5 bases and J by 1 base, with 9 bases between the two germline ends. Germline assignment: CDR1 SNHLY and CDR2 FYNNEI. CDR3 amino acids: CASSKGQSYNEQFF. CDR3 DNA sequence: TGTGCCAGCAGTAAAGGACAGTCCTACAATGAGCAGTTCTTC.

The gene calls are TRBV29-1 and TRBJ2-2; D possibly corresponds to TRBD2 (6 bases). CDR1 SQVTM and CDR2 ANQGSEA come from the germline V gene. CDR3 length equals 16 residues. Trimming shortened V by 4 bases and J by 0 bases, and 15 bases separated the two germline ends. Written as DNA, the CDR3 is TGCAGCGTTGGCAAAGGGGTAGCGGCGAACACCGGGGAGCTGTTTTTT. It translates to CSVGKGVAANTGELFF.

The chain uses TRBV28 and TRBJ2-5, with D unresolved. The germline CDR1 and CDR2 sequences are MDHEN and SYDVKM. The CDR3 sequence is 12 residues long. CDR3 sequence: CVSGYPPETQYF. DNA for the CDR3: TGTGTCTCAGGTTACCCCCCGGAGACCCAGTACTTC.

Here the CDR3 DNA reads TGCAGCGTGGATGGGACAGACCACACTGAAGCTTTCTTT. As protein: CSVDGTDHTEAFF. The V gene is TRBV29-1, the J gene TRBJ1-1; 7 positions agree with TRBD1. V shed 6 bases, J shed 3 bases, and the junction held 7 bases outside the gene matches. In germline, CDR1 is SQVTM, CDR2 ANQGSEA. This CDR3 has 13 amino acids.

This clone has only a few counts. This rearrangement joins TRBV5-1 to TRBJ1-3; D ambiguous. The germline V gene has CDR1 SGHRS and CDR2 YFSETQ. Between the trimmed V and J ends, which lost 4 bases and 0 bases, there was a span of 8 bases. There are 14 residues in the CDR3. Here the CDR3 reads CASSPTSSGNTIYF. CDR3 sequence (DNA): TGCGCCAGCAGCCCGACAAGCTCTGGAAACACCATATATTTT.

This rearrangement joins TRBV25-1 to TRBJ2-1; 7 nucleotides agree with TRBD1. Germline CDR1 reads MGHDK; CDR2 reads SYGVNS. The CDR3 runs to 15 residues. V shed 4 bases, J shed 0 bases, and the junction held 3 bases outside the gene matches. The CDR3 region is CASSGDSLSYNEQFF. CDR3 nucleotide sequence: TGTGCCAGCAGTGGGGACAGTCTCTCCTACAATGAGCAGTTCTTC.

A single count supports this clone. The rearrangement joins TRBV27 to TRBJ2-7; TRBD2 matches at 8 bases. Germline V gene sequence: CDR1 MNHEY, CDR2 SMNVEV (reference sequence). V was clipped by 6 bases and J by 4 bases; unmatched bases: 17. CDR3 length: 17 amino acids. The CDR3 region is CASRIESLLAGRYEQYF. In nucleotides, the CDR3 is TGTGCCAGCAGGATTGAATCTCTTTTAGCGGGACGGTACGAGCAGTACTTC.

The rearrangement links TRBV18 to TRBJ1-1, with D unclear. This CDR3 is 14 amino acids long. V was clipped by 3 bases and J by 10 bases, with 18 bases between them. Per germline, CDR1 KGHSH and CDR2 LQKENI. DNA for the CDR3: TGTGCCAGCTCACCCCCCGGATCGGGAGTTTTAGCTTTCTTT. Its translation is CASSPPGSGVLAFF.

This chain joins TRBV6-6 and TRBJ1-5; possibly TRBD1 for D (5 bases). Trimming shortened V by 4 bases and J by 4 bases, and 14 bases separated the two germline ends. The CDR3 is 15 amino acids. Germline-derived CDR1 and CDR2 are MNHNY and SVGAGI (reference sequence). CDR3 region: CASSFDQGRNQPQHF. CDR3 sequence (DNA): TGTGCCAGCAGTTTTGACCAGGGTCGTAATCAGCCCCAGCATTTT.

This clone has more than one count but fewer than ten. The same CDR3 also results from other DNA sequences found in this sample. CDR3 region: CASSRDRGYEQYF. The DNA for the CDR3 is TGTGCCAGCAGCCGGGACAGGGGATACGAGCAGTACTTC. This rearrangement joins TRBV27 to TRBJ2-7; TRBD1 agrees at 10 bases. The CDR3 sequence is 13 residues long. The V segment lost 6 bases and the J segment 4 bases; nucleotides outside the gene matches: 3. Germline V CDR1 and CDR2: MNHEY, SMNVEV (reference sequence).

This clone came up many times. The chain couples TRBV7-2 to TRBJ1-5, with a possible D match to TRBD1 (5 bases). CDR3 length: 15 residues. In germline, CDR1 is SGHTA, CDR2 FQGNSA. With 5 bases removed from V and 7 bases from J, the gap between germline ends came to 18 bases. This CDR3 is CASSLDTLTPQPQHF. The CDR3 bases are TGTGCCAGCAGCCTGGACACCCTTACTCCCCAGCCCCAGCATTTT.

CDR3 bases: TGTGCCAGCAGCCAAGGTGACAGCCGGATCGGGGCTGGCTACACCTTC. It translates to CASSQGDSRIGAGYTF. V usage is TRBV14 and J usage is TRBJ1-2; tentatively, D is TRBD1 (5 bases). This CDR3 has 16 residues. V dropped 1 base and J dropped 7 bases, with 19 bases sitting between them. In germline, CDR1 is SGHDN, CDR2 FVKESK.

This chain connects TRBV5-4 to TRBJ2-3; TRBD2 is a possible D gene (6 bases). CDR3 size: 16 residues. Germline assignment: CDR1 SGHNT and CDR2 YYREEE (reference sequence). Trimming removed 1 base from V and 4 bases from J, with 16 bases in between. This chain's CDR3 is CASSLRGGITADTQYF. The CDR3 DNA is TGTGCCAGCAGCTTGCGTGGGGGGATCACTGCAGATACGCAGTATTTT.